The rows below give T cell receptor beta chains drawn from one sample of a study of blood T cell repertoires in COVID-19. Data came from immunoSEQ multiplex PCR; TCRdb stores just in-frame clones and leaves some out. The table shows approximately 220,000 clones, with 87% occurring only once. Sequenced material: peripheral blood. Receptors originate from a man between 60 and 75 years old who had recovered from COVID-19. CDR3s include the opening cysteine and the closing phenylalanine or tryptophan. A D gene is named only where the DNA matches it firmly. For some rows the clone size is stated as once, few or many, or as a class when expanded; others skip it.

TRBJ2-5 | TRBV18 | . | . | TGTGCCAGCTCCCCCAGGGGAGGGGGTGAAGAGACCCAGTACTTC | CASSPRGGGEETQYF
TRBJ1-3 | TRBV18 | . | . | TGTGCCAGCTCACAACAGGGTTACTCTGGAAACACCATATATTTT | CASSQQGYSGNTIYF
TRBJ1-1 | TRBV19 | . | . | TGTGCCAGTAGTATACAGGGGATGCACACTGAAGCTTTCTTT | CASSIQGMHTEAFF
TRBJ2-6 | TRBV4-1 | . | TRBD1 | TGCGCCAGCAGCCAAGAACAGGGGGGAGGCTCTGGGGCCAACGTCCTGACTTTC | CASSQEQGGGSGANVLTF
TRBJ1-2 | TRBV25-1 | . | TRBD1 | TGTGCCAGCAGCAGACAGGGTATATATGGCTACACCTTC | CASSRQGIYGYTF
TRBJ1-6 | TRBV18 | . | TRBD1 | TGTGCCAGCTCACTTGCAGCCTCCGGGACAGCGAATTCACCCCTCCACTTT | CASSLAASGTANSPLHF
TRBJ2-7 | TRBV5-1 | . | TRBD2 | TGCGCCAGCAGCCCCCAGACTAGCGGGACATACGAGCAGTACTTC | CASSPQTSGTYEQYF
TRBJ1-2 | TRBV7-2 | . | . | TGTGCCAGCAGCTTAGCACAGACGCAGGGCTACACCTTC | CASSLAQTQGYTF
TRBJ2-5 | TRBV14 | once | . | TGTGCCAGCAGCCAAGTCCCCACGATCGGGGCCCAGTACTTC | CASSQVPTIGAQYF
TRBJ1-1 | TRBV5-1 | . | TRBD1 | TGCGCCAGCAGCTTGGCCAGAGCAGGGGGCGGTGAAGCTTTCTTT | CASSLARAGGGEAFF
TRBJ1-3 | TRBV9 | . | . | TGTGCCAGCAGCGTATTCGGTGACTCTGGAAACACCATATATTTT | CASSVFGDSGNTIYF
TRBJ1-4 | TRBV19 | . | TRBD1 | TGTGCCATTGGGACAGCGAATGAAAAACTGTTTTTT | CAIGTANEKLFF
TRBJ1-1 | TRBV30 | . | . | TGTGCCTGGAGTCGGGGAGGGGACACTGAAGCTTTCTTT | CAWSRGGDTEAFF
TRBJ1-1 | TRBV20-1 | . | . | TGCAGTGCTAGAGTTTTGGGGGCGGCTTTCTTT | CSARVLGAAFF
TRBJ2-7 | TRBV11-2 | . | . | TGTGCCAGCAGCTCTAGCAGTCAGAGATGGGGGGAGCCTGGGGAGCAGTACTTC | CASSSSSQRWGEPGEQYF
TRBJ1-2 | TRBV7-2 | . | . | TGTGCCAGCAGCTCCCGCAGCGGAGGCTACACCTTC | CASSSRSGGYTF
TRBJ2-7 | TRBV9 | few | TRBD2 | TGTGCCAGCAGCGTAGGTTTGTCGCTAGCGGATAACGAGCAGTACTTC | CASSVGLSLADNEQYF
TRBJ2-1 | TRBV6-1 | few | . | TGTGCCAGCAGCGAAGGAACAGGGCCCGTCAATGAGCAGTTCTTC | CASSEGTGPVNEQFF
TRBJ1-1 | TRBV7-8 | . | . | TGTGCCAGCAGCTTAGACCCGGGGGGGACTGAAGCTTTCTTT | CASSLDPGGTEAFF
TRBJ2-1 | TRBV12-3/TRBV12-4 | . | . | TGTGCCAGCAGCTTTTTGAATGAGCAGTTCTTC | CASSFLNEQFF
TRBJ2-3 | TRBV4-1 | . | TRBD1 | TGCGCCAGCAGCCAAAATTCCGGGACAGGGATTGGGGAAGATACGCAGTATTTT | CASSQNSGTGIGEDTQYF
TRBJ1-5 | TRBV6-5 | . | TRBD1 | TGTGCCAGCAGTACAGGGGGACCAAATCAGCCCCAGCATTTT | CASSTGGPNQPQHF
TRBJ1-6 | TRBV6-1 | once | . | TGTGCCAGCAGTGAACCCTTAACCCTCCACTTT | CASSEPLTLHF
TRBJ2-1 | TRBV3-1/TRBV3-2 | once | TRBD2 | TGTGCCAGCAGCCTGGGGGGGGGTGAGCAGTTCTTC | CASSLGGGEQFF
TRBJ1-1 | TRBV18 | . | TRBD1 | TGTGCCAGCTCTCCGAACCAGGGGGGCAGCACTGAAGCTTTCTTT | CASSPNQGGSTEAFF
TRBJ1-2 | TRBV4-2 | . | . | TGTGCCAGCAGCCAAGATCCGCAGGGAAACTATGGCTACACCTTC | CASSQDPQGNYGYTF
TRBJ1-6 | TRBV19 | . | TRBD1 | TGTGCCAGTAGTCCAGGACAGGGAGGAAATTCACCCCTCCACTTT | CASSPGQGGNSPLHF
TRBJ1-1 | TRBV27 | . | . | TGTGCCAGCTGGTATTCAGGGTCTGTGACTGAAGCTTTCTTT | CASWYSGSVTEAFF
TRBJ1-5 | TRBV4-3 | . | TRBD1 | TGCGCCAGCAGCCAAACTAGACAGGGAAGACAGCCCCAGCATTTT | CASSQTRQGRQPQHF
TRBJ2-3 | TRBV28 | . | . | TGTGCCAGCAGTTTACAACAGGGTACGGCTTCAGATACGCAGTATTTT | CASSLQQGTASDTQYF
TRBJ1-4 | TRBV28 | once | . | TGTGCCAGCAGTCCCTCGGGAGAAGGGACTGAAAAACTGTTTTTT | CASSPSGEGTEKLFF
TRBJ2-3 | TRBV7-2 | . | . | TGTGCCAGCAGCTTAGCTCTCCGCGGGGACACAGATACGCAGTATTTT | CASSLALRGDTDTQYF
TRBJ2-2 | TRBV6-4 | many | TRBD1 | TGTGCCAGCAGTGACTCGGGACAGGGGAACACCGGGGAGCTGTTTTTT | CASSDSGQGNTGELFF
TRBJ1-1 | TRBV13 | . | TRBD1 | TGTGCCAGCAGGATTTGGACAGGGCACACTGAAGCTTTCTTT | CASRIWTGHTEAFF
TRBJ2-3 | TRBV7-3 | . | TRBD2 | TGTGCCAGCAGCTTAATGGTAGCGGGGTCAGATACGCAGTATTTT | CASSLMVAGSDTQYF
TRBJ2-5 | TRBV7-9 | . | . | TGTGCCAGCAGCAGCGGCCTAGCGGTGGGGGCTGGGGAGACCCAGTACTTC | CASSSGLAVGAGETQYF
TRBJ2-2 | TRBV5-1 | . | TRBD2 | TGCGCCAGCAGCGGGACTAGTAACACCGGGGAGCTGTTTTTT | CASSGTSNTGELFF
TRBJ1-4 | TRBV27 | . | TRBD1 | TGTGCCAGCAGTTCCCAGGGGGCAGCTAATGAAAAACTGTTTTTT | CASSSQGAANEKLFF
TRBJ1-2 | TRBV28 | once | . | TGTGCCAGCAGTCCATCAGGGATAGGGTTAACTAACTATGGCTACACCTTC | CASSPSGIGLTNYGYTF
TRBJ2-7 | TRBV21-1 | . | . | TGTGCCAGCAGTACTACCCTTTTGGCAGAGGAAAGGCAGCAGTACTTC | CASSTTLLAEERQQYF
TRBJ2-4 | TRBV19 | . | TRBD2 | TGTGCCAGTAGTCGTGTGGTTTTCGGGGGGATTCAGTACTTC | CASSRVVFGGIQYF
TRBJ1-1 | TRBV10-3 | . | . | TGTGCCATCAGTGGTGGGACAGAAGCTTTCTTT | CAISGGTEAFF
TRBJ2-3 | TRBV28 | . | TRBD1 | TGTGCCAGCACCTTTGCGGGACAGGCCACAGATACGCAGTATTTT | CASTFAGQATDTQYF
TRBJ2-1 | TRBV7-9 | . | . | TGTGCCAGCAGCTTAGGGGCGGGGCAGTTCTTC | CASSLGAGQFF
TRBJ1-2 | TRBV5-1 | . | . | TGCGCCAGCAGCACCCAGGGCACGAACTATGGCTACACCTTC | CASSTQGTNYGYTF
TRBJ2-4 | TRBV6-1 | . | TRBD2 | TGTGCCAGCAGTGAGACTAGCGGGGGGGGTTGGTACATTCAGTACTTC | CASSETSGGGWYIQYF